This passage covers 22 T cell receptor beta chains from one sample sequenced in a study of monozygotic twins with inflammatory bowel disease. TCRdb re-called the 5' RACE reads and catalogs CDR3 proteins one per entry, DNA excluded. The record lists about 210,000 distinct CDR3 sequences, of which the ten most abundant hold roughly 7.1%. The sequenced material came from blood. These receptor sequences come from a human donor with ulcerative colitis or Crohn's disease, or a healthy co-twin of an affected twin (not recorded which).

This chain uses TRBV7-6 with TRBJ2-7; TCRdb's D call, TRBD1, is unchecked because there is no DNA. This CDR3 comprises 17 residues. CDR1 and CDR2 from the germline V gene are SGHVS and FNYEAQ. This CDR3 is CASSLIRAGGRSYEQYF.

V and J are TRBV4-3 and TRBJ2-1; without DNA, the TCRdb call of TRBD2 cannot be checked. This CDR3 comprises 15 residues. Per germline, CDR1 LGHNA and CDR2 YSLEER. CDR3 sequence: CASSQASGSTNEQFF.

The V and J genes are TRBV6-6 and TRBJ2-3; TCRdb selects TRBD2, and the lack of DNA leaves this call unchecked. The CDR3 has 13 amino acids. CDR1 is MNHNY and CDR2 is SVGAGI in the germline V gene (reference sequence). The CDR3: CASRLDDTDTQYF.

This chain connects TRBV29-1 to TRBJ1-2; there is no DNA to check the TCRdb D call of TRBD1. CDR3 size: 12 residues. Germline V gene lookup returns CDR1 SQVTM and CDR2 ANQGSEA. This CDR3 reads CSTRQGQHGYTF.

V and J are TRBV19 and TRBJ2-3. The germline V gene encodes CDR1 LNHDA and CDR2 SQIVND (reference sequence). The CDR3 loop spans 15 amino acids. Here the CDR3 reads CASSPTGSSTDTQYF.

V usage is TRBV5-1 and J usage is TRBJ1-2; there is no DNA to check the TCRdb D call of TRBD1. Germline CDR1 SGHRS, CDR2 YFSETQ. The CDR3 consists of 13 residues. This CDR3 is CASSRAGFYGYTF.

V usage is TRBV5-1 and J usage is TRBJ1-1; TCRdb selects TRBD1, and the lack of DNA leaves this call unchecked. Germline loops: CDR1 SGHRS, CDR2 YFSETQ. The CDR3 covers 15 residues. The CDR3: CASSRVDPSNTEAFF.

This rearrangement joins TRBV20-1 to TRBJ1-1; TCRdb's assignment of TRBD1 cannot be checked, as there is no DNA. CDR3 length: 14 amino acids. Germline CDR1 and CDR2: DFQATT and SNEGSKA (reference sequence). CDR3 sequence: CSAREGTGGTEAFF.

The V call is TRBV5-6, the J call TRBJ1-3; the D call from TCRdb, TRBD1, cannot be confirmed without DNA. The CDR3 consists of 14 residues. Germline loops: CDR1 SGHDT, CDR2 YYEEEE. The CDR3 here is CASSYGRFGNTIYF. Variable domain in full (rest from reference TRBV5-6 and TRBJ1-3): DAGVTQSPTHLIKTRGQQVTLRCSPKSGHDTVSWYQQALGQGPQFIFQYYEEEERQRGNFPDRFSGHQFPNYSSELNVNALLLGDSALYLCASSYGRFGNTIYFGEGSWLTVV.

This chain connects TRBV18 to TRBJ2-5; TCRdb's D gene call, TRBD2, goes unchecked for lack of DNA. Germline loops: CDR1 KGHSH, CDR2 LQKENI. The CDR3 has 16 residues. CDR3 in amino acids: CASSPVSGPIVETQYF.

This rearrangement joins TRBV18 to TRBJ1-1; TCRdb selects TRBD1, and the lack of DNA leaves this call unchecked. The CDR3 has 15 residues. CDR1 and CDR2 (germline): KGHSH, LQKENI. This CDR3 is CASSPSEGLTPEAFF.

Judged by frequency, this clonotype is medium-sized. V is TRBV4-3 and J is TRBJ2-1; the D call of TRBD2 rests on TCRdb alone, since no DNA is present to check it. The CDR3 is 15 residues long. The germline V gene encodes CDR1 LGHNA and CDR2 YSLEER. The CDR3 spells CASSQTSGAYNEQFF.

CDR3 sequence: CASSLTGTVSIQYF. The J gene is TRBJ2-4, the V gene TRBV12-3 or TRBV12-4; TCRdb proposes TRBD1, but this gene call is untestable without DNA. The CDR3 covers 14 residues.

The CDR3 region is CASSLRGETQYF. The chain has TRBV7-9 and TRBJ2-5; no DNA is available, so the TRBD1 call from TCRdb remains unchecked. CDR3 length: 12 amino acids. Germline loops: CDR1 SEHNR, CDR2 FQNEAQ (reference sequence).

The chain has TRBV7-2 and TRBJ1-2; the D call of TRBD1 rests on TCRdb alone, since no DNA is present to check it. The CDR3 contains 15 residues. Germline V gives CDR1 SGHTA, CDR2 FQGNSA. The CDR3 sequence: CASSWAGTGDYGYTF.

V and J are TRBV12-3 or TRBV12-4 and TRBJ2-3; TCRdb proposes TRBD2, but this gene call is untestable without DNA. The CDR3 sequence is 16 residues long. The CDR3 here is CASSFKASGSTDTQYF.

This chain connects TRBV7-9 to TRBJ1-2; TCRdb names TRBD1, which stays unverified in the absence of DNA. The CDR3 loop spans 14 amino acids. Germline CDR1 is SEHNR and CDR2 is FQNEAQ (reference sequence). The CDR3 here is CASSPSGGMSGYTF. The whole variable domain, filled in from reference TRBV7-9 and TRBJ1-2, reads DTGVSQNPRHKITKRGQNVTFRCDPISEHNRLYWYRQTLGQGPEFLTYFQNEAQLEKSRLLSDRFSAERPKGSFSTLEIQRTEQGDSAMYLCASSPSGGMSGYTFGSGTRLTVV.

The V call is TRBV5-1, the J call TRBJ2-1; the TRBD2 assignment by TCRdb is unverifiable without DNA. The CDR3 length is 17 residues. Germline loops: CDR1 SGHRS, CDR2 YFSETQ. CDR3 protein: CASSLVPPGGGEDEQFF.

V gene TRBV3-1 combines with J gene TRBJ2-1. Germline V lookup: CDR1 LGHDT, CDR2 YNNKEL (reference sequence). The CDR3 is 12 amino acids. CDR3 sequence reads: CASSPQYNEQFF.

This chain connects TRBV5-6 to TRBJ1-2. Germline CDR1 is SGHDT and CDR2 is YYEEEE. The CDR3 loop spans 13 amino acids. The CDR3 sequence is CATAAARGYGYTF.

The chain recombines TRBV15 with TRBJ2-5; the TCRdb D gene call, TRBD1, has no DNA to confirm it. Germline lookup yields CDR1 LNHNV and CDR2 YYDKDF (reference sequence). The CDR3 is 16 amino acids. CDR3: CATSRAPVDTGETQFF.

This chain links TRBV7-3 with TRBJ2-3. Germline loops: CDR1 SGHTA, CDR2 FQGTGA. This CDR3 comprises 14 residues. The CDR3 is CASSLMAHTDTQYF.